The 30 T cell receptor beta chains in this list originate from one sample, sequenced in a study of blood T cell repertoires in COVID-19. Libraries were prepared by immunoSEQ multiplex PCR; TCRdb keeps only in-frame clonotypes and omits some of them. The sample gives roughly 200,000 clones, about nine tenths of which show up once; under 2% is in the top ten. The sample was peripheral blood. All receptors derive from a man between 18 and 35 years old with active or convalescent COVID-19.

This clone was picked up one time. This chain uses TRBV5-4 with TRBJ2-7; 7 bases are shared with TRBD2. Germline CDR1 reads SGHNT; CDR2 reads YYREEE (reference sequence). CDR3 length equals 16 residues. The trim removed 4 bases at V and 1 base at J, leaving 11 bases unmatched. DNA for the CDR3: TGTGCCAGCAGCCCGGGGGGTCTCCAGACTTCCTACGAGCAGTACTTC. Its translation is CASSPGGLQTSYEQYF.

The J gene is TRBJ2-3, the V gene TRBV4-1; a possible D gene is TRBD2 (6 bases). Trimming took 4 bases from V and 6 from J, leaving 17 bases between them. There are 15 residues in the CDR3. Germline-derived CDR1 and CDR2 are MGHRA and YSYEKL. DNA of the CDR3: TGCGCCAGCAGCCTTTCGTCATCTAGCGTGGATACGCAGTATTTT. Its protein product is CASSLSSSSVDTQYF.

This sequence joins TRBV2 and TRBJ1-6; D possibly corresponds to TRBD1 (6 bases). CDR3 length equals 13 residues. V dropped 7 bases and J dropped 6 bases, with 10 bases sitting between them. Germline V lookup: CDR1 SNHLY, CDR2 FYNNEI. The CDR3 coding sequence is TGTGCCAGCACGGGACATCTTAATTCACCCCTCCACTTT. This sequence encodes CASTGHLNSPLHF.

This sequence joins TRBV27 and TRBJ1-4; D not certain. The V gene's germline CDR1 is MNHEY and CDR2 SMNVEV (reference sequence). This CDR3 spans 9 amino acids. The chain's CDR3 is CRGGEKLFF. CDR3 coding DNA: TGTCGAGGTGGGGAAAAACTGTTTTTT.

This clone was counted a few times. This sequence joins TRBV14 and TRBJ1-2; 9 bases fit TRBD1. Germline V CDR1 and CDR2: SGHDN, FVKESK. V lost 3 bases, J lost 4 bases, and 0 bases stayed unmatched. This CDR3 is 13 amino acids long. In DNA form, the CDR3 reads TGTGCCAGCAGCCAGACAGGGGGCTATGGCTACACCTTC. Translation: CASSQTGGYGYTF.

The rearrangement uses TRBV30 and TRBJ1-2; tentative D call: TRBD1 (5 bases). V was cut by 4 bases and J by 6 bases, with 12 bases left in between. CDR1 GTSNPN and CDR2 SVGIG come from the germline V gene (reference sequence). The CDR3 loop spans 12 amino acids. CDR3 nucleotide sequence: TGTGCCTGGAATAGTGGGGCTAATGGCTACACCTTC. It specifies CAWNSGANGYTF.

This chain uses TRBV14 with TRBJ2-1; no reliable D call. The CDR3 extends over 14 amino acids. Per germline, CDR1 SGHDN and CDR2 FVKESK. V was trimmed by 2 bases and J by 4 bases, leaving 9 bases between them. The CDR3 nucleotides read TGTGCCAGCAGCCAAAGCACAGTATACAATGAGCAGTTCTTC. Its translation is CASSQSTVYNEQFF.

The gene calls are TRBV11-3 and TRBJ2-1; 11 positions match TRBD2. The CDR3 contains 15 residues. J lost 5 bases, V lost 5 bases, and 5 bases had no gene match. Germline CDR1 SGHNT, CDR2 YENEEA. As DNA, the CDR3 is TGTGCCAGCAGCCCGGGACTAGCGGTAGACAATGAGCAGTTCTTC. Its translation is CASSPGLAVDNEQFF.

V gene TRBV7-8 combines with J gene TRBJ2-1, with TRBD2 identical over 7 bases. Unmatched junction bases numbered 11, after V lost 5 bases and J lost 10 bases. The CDR3 contains 14 residues. From germline, CDR1 is SGHVS and CDR2 FQNEAQ. This CDR3 reads CASSNQRGGGEQFF. For the CDR3, the DNA is TGTGCCAGCAGCAACCAGCGGGGAGGAGGGGAGCAGTTCTTC.

The chain links TRBV2 to TRBJ1-1; D is unclear. The germline gives CDR1 SNHLY, CDR2 FYNNEI. CDR3 size: 13 residues. V gave up 4 bases and J gave up 0 bases, with 6 bases separating them. CDR3 DNA: TGTGCCAGCAGTGCTGTTTTGAACACTGAAGCTTTCTTT. This gives the protein CASSAVLNTEAFF. Variable domain in full (rest from reference TRBV2 and TRBJ1-1): EPEVTQTPSHQVTQMGQEVILRCVPISNHLYFYWYRQILGQKVEFLVSFYNNEISEKSEIFDDQFSVERPDGSNFTLKIRSTKLEDSAMYFCASSAVLNTEAFFGQGTRLTVV.

This sequence joins TRBV30 and TRBJ1-2; D is unclear. Trimming shortened V by 8 bases and J by 8 bases, and 15 bases separated the two germline ends. Per the germline V gene, CDR1 is GTSNPN and CDR2 is SVGIG (reference sequence). This CDR3 is 11 amino acids long. The CDR3 is CASPRFWGYTF. The CDR3 region has the DNA TGTGCCAGCCCCCGGTTCTGGGGCTACACCTTC.

This chain connects TRBV12-3 or TRBV12-4 to TRBJ2-6; D is undetermined. Trimming pared 4 bases from V and 4 bases from J, leaving 5 bases between. The CDR3 covers 13 residues. CDR3 nucleotides: TGTGCCAGCAGTTCCGCGGGGGCCAACGTCCTGACTTTC. Amino acids: CASSSAGANVLTF.

With regard to this clone: The same CDR3 arises from other DNA sequences in this sample as well. Here the CDR3 DNA reads TGCGCCAGCAGCTCCCAGGGAGGAGAGACCCAGTACTTC. Translation gives CASSSQGGETQYF. The chain joins TRBV5-1 to TRBJ2-5; possible D gene TRBD2, 6 bases. CDR1 SGHRS and CDR2 YFSETQ come from the germline V gene. V was pared by 3 bases and J by 4 bases, with 10 bases between. This CDR3 comprises 13 residues.

CDR3 in DNA: TGTGCCACCAGTGACCCCCCCCGGGACAGGATTTGTGGTAATGAAAAACTGTTTTTT. Translated, it gives CATSDPPRDRICGNEKLFF. V is TRBV24-1 and J is TRBJ1-4, with 8 positions matching TRBD1. The V segment lost 4 bases and the J segment 4 bases; nucleotides outside the gene matches: 16. CDR1 and CDR2 (germline): KGHDR, SFDVKD. CDR3 length: 19 residues.

J is TRBJ1-6 and V is TRBV30, with TRBD1 matching over 7 bases. The CDR3 totals 15 residues. CDR1 GTSNPN and CDR2 SVGIG come from the germline V gene (reference sequence). The ends lost 2 bases at V and 8 bases at J; junction bases unmatched: 9. The CDR3 protein is CAWSPTGQPDSPLHF. CDR3 nucleotide sequence: TGTGCCTGGAGTCCTACGGGACAGCCCGATTCACCCCTCCACTTT.

The chain couples TRBV5-4 to TRBJ2-3; the match to TRBD1 covers 11 bases. Germline V gene lookup returns CDR1 SGHNT and CDR2 YYREEE (reference sequence). The V and J ends lost 3 bases and 8 bases, in that order; junction bases with no gene match: 8. The CDR3 runs 15 residues. For the CDR3, the DNA is TGTGCCAGCAGCTCCCCGGACAGGGGGCTAGGTACGCAGTATTTT. Translating it yields CASSSPDRGLGTQYF. Looking up the rest from reference TRBV5-4 and TRBJ2-3 gives the full variable domain: ETGVTQSPTHLIKTRGQQVTLRCSSQSGHNTVSWYQQALGQGPQFIFQYYREEENGRGNFPPRFSGLQFPNYSSELNVNALELDDSALYLCASSSPDRGLGTQYFGPGTRLTVL.

The rearrangement joins TRBV27 to TRBJ1-6; D remains unclear. The CDR3 sequence is 15 residues long. The V and J ends lost 2 bases and 13 bases respectively, with 18 bases between them. The V gene's germline CDR1 is MNHEY and CDR2 SMNVEV (reference sequence). The CDR3 DNA reads TGTGCCAGCAGTTTAAAGGAGACCGGAATAAGGCCCCTCCACTTT. This encodes CASSLKETGIRPLHF.

The genes are TRBV25-1 and TRBJ1-5, with 9 bases identical to TRBD1. V trimming: 6 bases; J trimming: 4 bases; junction bases outside the gene matches: 1. The CDR3 covers 13 residues. Germline CDR1 reads MGHDK; CDR2 reads SYGVNS. The CDR3 nucleotides read TGTGCCAGCAGCGGACAGGGGAATCAGCCCCAGCATTTT. Its translation: CASSGQGNQPQHF.

The rearrangement joins TRBV3-1 (or the pseudogene TRBV3-2) to TRBJ2-2, with D possibly being TRBD2 (5 bases). The V gene lost 0 bases and the J gene lost 1 base, with 9 bases spanning the gap. This CDR3 is built from 16 residues. CDR1 and CDR2 from the germline V gene are LGHDT and YNNKEL (reference sequence). CDR3 nucleotide sequence: TGTGCCAGCAGCCAAGACGGGGTTGTGAACACCGGGGAGCTGTTTTTT. As protein: CASSQDGVVNTGELFF.

V gene TRBV7-6 combines with J gene TRBJ2-3, with 11 bases aligning to TRBD2. There are 18 residues in the CDR3. V shed 7 bases and J 0 bases; nucleotides not matched to a gene: 12. CDR1 SGHVS and CDR2 FNYEAQ come from the germline V gene. CDR3 in amino acids: CASKKTSGMSTSTDTQYF. The CDR3 DNA is TGTGCCAGCAAAAAGACTAGCGGGATGAGTACTAGCACAGATACGCAGTATTTT. Full variable domain (rest looked up from reference TRBV7-6 and TRBJ2-3): GAGVSQSPRYKVTKRGQDVALRCDPISGHVSLYWYRQALGQGPEFLTYFNYEAQQDKSGLPNDRFSAERPEGSISTLTIQRTEQRDSAMYRCASKKTSGMSTSTDTQYFGPGTRLTVL.

This chain links TRBV7-8 with TRBJ2-7; 10 bases agree with TRBD2. CDR1 is SGHVS and CDR2 is FQNEAQ in the germline V gene. V shed 1 base and J 6 bases; nucleotides not matched to a gene: 9. The CDR3 is 16 residues long. In nucleotides, the CDR3 is TGTGCCAGCAGCTTAGGGCTAGCGGGAGTCTGGGTCGAGCAGTACTTC. Translation: CASSLGLAGVWVEQYF. Supplemented by reference TRBV7-8 and TRBJ2-7, the full variable domain reads GAGVSQSPRYKVAKRGQDVALRCDPISGHVSLFWYQQALGQGPEFLTYFQNEAQLDKSGLPSDRFFAERPEGSVSTLKIQRTQQEDSAVYLCASSLGLAGVWVEQYFGPGTRLTVT.

This chain connects TRBV19 to TRBJ1-5; D ambiguous. CDR1 and CDR2 from the germline V gene are LNHDA and SQIVND (reference sequence). The V end lost 4 bases, the J end lost 7 bases, and 11 bases lay between the germline ends. This CDR3 has 13 amino acids. CDR3 DNA sequence: TGTGCCAGTAGTAAGATTGAGGGACAGCCCCAGCATTTT. It codes for CASSKIEGQPQHF. The full variable domain, in which reference TRBV19 and TRBJ1-5 provide the parts outside the CDR3, is DGGITQSPKYLFRKEGQNVTLSCEQNLNHDAMYWYRQDPGQGLRLIYYSQIVNDFQKGDIAEGYSVSREKKESFPLTVTSAQKNPTAFYLCASSKIEGQPQHFGDGTRLSIL.

V is TRBV5-6 and J is TRBJ2-1, with 12 bases that match TRBD2. The junction had 10 bases not matched to a gene; V was cut back by 5 bases and J by 4 bases. From germline, CDR1 is SGHDT and CDR2 YYEEEE. CDR3 size: 17 residues. The CDR3 spells CASSRMTSGSLYNEQFF. CDR3 coding DNA: TGTGCCAGCAGTCGGATGACTAGCGGGAGTTTGTACAATGAGCAGTTCTTC.

This chain connects TRBV28 to TRBJ1-2; no clear D gene. The CDR3 spans 12 residues. Germline V gives CDR1 MDHEN, CDR2 SYDVKM. Trimming removed 4 bases from V and 7 bases from J, with 10 bases in between. The CDR3 DNA sequence: TGTGCCAGCAGTTCGAGGGATGGTGGCTACACCTTC. This encodes CASSSRDGGYTF.

This clone was found once. The V and J genes are TRBV6-6 and TRBJ1-5; 7 bases fit TRBD1. The CDR3 has 15 residues. CDR1 and CDR2 from the germline V gene are MNHNY and SVGAGI (reference sequence). V lost 6 bases to trimming and J lost 4 bases; unmatched junction nucleotides: 9. CDR3 bases: TGTGCCAGCAGAGAGCAGGGGGACCCAAATCAGCCCCAGCATTTT. It specifies CASREQGDPNQPQHF.

This clone has a single count. The V and J genes are TRBV10-2 and TRBJ2-5, with D maybe TRBD2 (5 bases). Germline V CDR1 and CDR2: WSHSY, SAAADI. Deletions cut 10 bases from V and 1 base from J, with 19 bases between. The CDR3 is 15 amino acids. The CDR3 nucleotides read TGCGCCACCAGATCGGGTCCGGGGAGCCAAGAGACCCAGTACTTC. Amino acid sequence: CATRSGPGSQETQYF.

This clone came up a few times. This rearrangement joins TRBV19 to TRBJ1-1, with D possibly TRBD1 on 6 matching bases. Trimming left V 7 bases short and J 1 base short, with 13 bases between. The CDR3 totals 14 residues. Germline V lookup: CDR1 LNHDA, CDR2 SQIVND (reference sequence). The chain's CDR3 is CASKRQGQNTEAFF. CDR3 sequence (DNA): TGTGCCAGTAAGCGGCAGGGGCAGAACACTGAAGCTTTCTTT.

V is TRBV10-3 and J is TRBJ1-1; perhaps TRBD1 as D (5 bases). The V and J ends lost 7 bases and 5 bases respectively, with 17 bases between them. CDR1 is ENHRY and CDR2 is SYGVKD in the germline V gene. This CDR3 comprises 14 residues. DNA of the CDR3: TGTGCCATCACCCCGGCGGGAGGGGCGACTGAAGCTTTCTTT. Its protein is CAITPAGGATEAFF.

Comments on this clone: At one of its ends the junction is not consistent with the germline gene, which may arise from a read error. The chain joins TRBV6-1 to TRBJ2-7, with 7 bases that match TRBD2. Germline loops: CDR1 MNHNS, CDR2 SASEGT. The CDR3 runs to 16 residues. The CDR3 is CVSSEGLPGSSYEQYF. CDR3 nucleotides: TGTGTCAGCAGTGAGGGACTACCTGGGAGCTCCTACGAGCAGTACTTC.

This chain joins TRBV4-2 and TRBJ1-5; maybe TRBD1 (6 bases). Trimming cost V 1 base and J 7 bases, with 14 bases left between them. The germline V gene has CDR1 LGHNA and CDR2 YNFKEQ. This CDR3 comprises 15 residues. CDR3 loop: CASSQGAGAGQPQHF. CDR3 nucleotides: TGTGCCAGCAGCCAAGGTGCAGGGGCAGGGCAGCCCCAGCATTTT.